This TCR beta chain stems from a study of CD8 T cells in ankylosing spondylitis (TCRdb year 2017). Concerning the study at large: The study profiled T cell receptor beta repertoires in healthy donors and ankylosing spondylitis patients to find disease-linked TCR variants. In total, the full study cohort was made up of about 99 healthy donors and more than 20 ankylosing spondylitis patients. Peripheral blood was sampled, and synovial fluid was also collected from ankylosing spondylitis patients. The study at large found these results: Blood from ankylosing spondylitis patients appeared to be characterized by a TCR beta motif composed of 7 to 9 highly homologous amino acid variants. The disease-linked clones had a CD8+ phenotype and were found at relatively low frequencies in peripheral blood. The disease-linked clones were reported to be significantly enriched in matched synovial fluid samples from ankylosing spondylitis patients. Some TCR beta motif variants had previously been reported in synovial fluid and blood of reactive arthritis patients, which suggested common disease-initiation mechanisms.

The instrument was an Illumina HiSeq 2500. Quantitative 5'-RACE with molecular barcodes was used to prepare TCR beta libraries. In the source study's methods: To identify disease-linked TCR variants, a new computational method was used, one built on a probabilistic model of VDJ rearrangement. The public reads were quality trimmed at Q25 with fastp and then assembled into clones with MiXCR by TCRdb, keeping productive beta chains. Records with the same CDR3 protein are collapsed into one entry carrying the most frequent genes and DNA. The V and J calls shown here were made by TCRdb, not taken from the authors' results. Present in this sample are 150,000 to 200,000 distinct CDR3 sequences, under 14% of which were seen just once. The ten largest clonotypes hold 25% to 35% of the sample. Counted from cysteine to phenylalanine, this CDR3 has 16 amino acids. Solely the CDR3 DNA is kept, with 48 bases framed from the first base. Trimming takes 2 bases from V and 0 bases from J, and the germline ends sit 14 bases apart. Reading the germline V gene gives CDR1 MNHEY and CDR2 SVGAGI.

Ten or more counts support this clonotype. Its target antigen remains unknown. Nothing much larger sits one base from this clone, and base qualities are not available. Source material: blood, either unsorted or a sorted T cell fraction (not recorded which). The sequence joins TRBV6-5 to TRBJ2-7; a confident D gene designation cannot be given. The sequence was collected from a male donor with ankylosing spondylitis or in good health (not recorded which). This receptor carries the CDR3 CASSYGIAASSYEQYF. The sequenced DNA is TGTGCCAGCAGTTACGGAATAGCTGCGAGCTCCTACGAGCAGTACTTC.